This T cell receptor (beta chain) was recorded in a study of cytomegalovirus exposure and HLA in healthy donors. This clone was counted only a few times. Use of 60 Vbeta and 13 Jbeta primers characterized the PCR. Profiled with immunoSEQ multiplex PCR; TCRdb holds only in-frame clones, not every one. Of roughly 170,000 clones in the sample, 80% were seen once. The clonotype originates from a boy aged 10-17 years in good health and CMV-seronegative. The sample comprised PBMCs.

The CDR3 region has the DNA TGTGCCAGCAGCTTGGGTCGGGGGGTAAACACTGAAGCTTTCTTT. Residues: CASSLGRGVNTEAFF. The chain carries TRBV5-4 and TRBJ1-1; possibly TRBD1 for D (5 bases). Trimming cost V 0 bases and J 2 bases, with 11 bases left between them. The CDR3 length is 15 residues. Germline V CDR1 and CDR2: SGHNT, YYREEE (reference sequence).